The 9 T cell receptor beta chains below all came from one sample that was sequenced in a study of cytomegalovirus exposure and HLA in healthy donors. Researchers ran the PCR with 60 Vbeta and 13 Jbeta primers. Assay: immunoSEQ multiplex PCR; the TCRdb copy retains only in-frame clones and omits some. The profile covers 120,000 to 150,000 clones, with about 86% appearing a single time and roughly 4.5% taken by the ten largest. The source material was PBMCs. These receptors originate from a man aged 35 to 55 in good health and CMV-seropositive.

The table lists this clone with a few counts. The CDR3, as DNA: TGCAGCGTTGAAGTTGACCCATCGAAAAGGGGGCAGTTCTTC. This sequence encodes CSVEVDPSKRGQFF. The chain uses TRBV29-1 and TRBJ2-1, with D possibly TRBD1 on 5 matching bases. The V gene lost 1 base and the J gene lost 12 bases, with 19 bases spanning the gap. Germline V lookup: CDR1 SQVTM, CDR2 ANQGSEA. The CDR3 length is 14 residues.

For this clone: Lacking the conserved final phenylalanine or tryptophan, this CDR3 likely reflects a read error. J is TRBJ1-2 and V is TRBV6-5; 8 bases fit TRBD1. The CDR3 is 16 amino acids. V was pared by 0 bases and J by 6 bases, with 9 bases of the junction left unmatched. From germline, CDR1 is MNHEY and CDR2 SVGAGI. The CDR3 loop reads CASSYSASGGLNGYTL. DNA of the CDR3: TGTGCCAGCAGTTACTCAGCGTCAGGGGGCTTAAATGGCTACACCCTC.

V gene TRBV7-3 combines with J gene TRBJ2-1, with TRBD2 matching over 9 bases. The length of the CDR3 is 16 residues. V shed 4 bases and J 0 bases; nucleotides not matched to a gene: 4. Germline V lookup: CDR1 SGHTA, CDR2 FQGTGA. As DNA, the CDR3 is TGTGCCAGCAGCTCCCGCGGGGGGGCCTCCTACAATGAGCAGTTCTTC. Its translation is CASSSRGGASYNEQFF. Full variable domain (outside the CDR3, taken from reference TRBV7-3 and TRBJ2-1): GAGVSQTPSNKVTEKGKYVELRCDPISGHTALYWYRQSLGQGPEFLIYFQGTGAADDSGLPNDRFFAVRPEGSVSTLKIQRTERGDSAVYLCASSSRGGASYNEQFFGPGTRLTVL.

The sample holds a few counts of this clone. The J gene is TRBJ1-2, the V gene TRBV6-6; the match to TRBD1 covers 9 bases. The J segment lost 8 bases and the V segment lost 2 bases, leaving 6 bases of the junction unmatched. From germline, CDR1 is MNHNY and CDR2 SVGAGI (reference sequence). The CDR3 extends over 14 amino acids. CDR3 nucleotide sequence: TGTGCCAGCAGTTACGACGGGACAGGGCGCGGCTACACCTTC. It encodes CASSYDGTGRGYTF.

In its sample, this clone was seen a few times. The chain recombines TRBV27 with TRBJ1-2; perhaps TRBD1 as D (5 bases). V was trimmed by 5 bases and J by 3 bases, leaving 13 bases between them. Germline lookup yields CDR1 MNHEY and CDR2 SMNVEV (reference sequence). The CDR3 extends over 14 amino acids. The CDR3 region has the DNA TGTGCCAGCAGTCCTGGGGGAGGGCACTATGGCTACACCTTC. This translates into CASSPGGGHYGYTF.

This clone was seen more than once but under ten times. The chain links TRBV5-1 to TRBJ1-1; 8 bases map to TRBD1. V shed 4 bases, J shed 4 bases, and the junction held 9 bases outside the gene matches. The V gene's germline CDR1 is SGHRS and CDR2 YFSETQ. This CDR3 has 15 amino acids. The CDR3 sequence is CASSPETGEVTEAFF. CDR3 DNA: TGCGCCAGCAGCCCGGAGACAGGGGAGGTCACTGAAGCTTTCTTT. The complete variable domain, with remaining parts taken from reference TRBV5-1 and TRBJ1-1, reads KAGVTQTPRYLIKTRGQQVTLSCSPISGHRSVSWYQQTPGQGLQFLFEYFSETQRNKGNFPGRFSGRQFSNSRSEMNVSTLELGDSALYLCASSPETGEVTEAFFGQGTRLTVV.

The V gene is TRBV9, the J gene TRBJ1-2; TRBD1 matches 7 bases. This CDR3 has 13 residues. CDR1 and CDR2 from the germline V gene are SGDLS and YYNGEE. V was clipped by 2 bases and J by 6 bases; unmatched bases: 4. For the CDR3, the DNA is TGTGCCAGCAGCGTCTCAACAGGGGATGGCTACACCTTC. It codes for CASSVSTGDGYTF.

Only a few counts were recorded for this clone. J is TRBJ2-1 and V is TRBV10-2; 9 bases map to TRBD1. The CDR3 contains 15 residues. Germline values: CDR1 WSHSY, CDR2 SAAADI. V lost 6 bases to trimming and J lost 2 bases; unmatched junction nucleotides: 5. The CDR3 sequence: CASRMDRGPYNEQFF. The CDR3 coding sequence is TGCGCCAGCAGGATGGACAGGGGACCCTACAATGAGCAGTTCTTC.

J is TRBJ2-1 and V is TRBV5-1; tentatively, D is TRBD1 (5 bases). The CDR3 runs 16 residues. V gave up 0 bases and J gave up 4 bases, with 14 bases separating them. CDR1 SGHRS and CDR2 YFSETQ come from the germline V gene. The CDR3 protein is CASSLVLGKGYNEQFF. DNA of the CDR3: TGCGCCAGCAGCTTGGTTCTGGGGAAGGGGTACAATGAGCAGTTCTTC.